This T cell receptor beta chain emerged from a study of vaccination effects on CD4 cells after COVID-19. Study in general: After the second dose, samples were taken at median day 72. Study results and limitations: Convalescent patients were few in the study, and early post-infection timepoints were absent.

Clones were read by immunoSEQ multiplex PCR, and TCRdb kept only the in-frame ones, dropping some. There are just under 30,000 clones in the sample; roughly four fifths occur only once, and roughly a sixth lies in the top ten. The CDR3 extends over 15 amino acids. With V trimmed by 5 bases and J by 5 bases, 7 bases remained unmatched. Germline loops: CDR1 LGHDT, CDR2 YNNKEL (reference sequence). About this clone: Its antigen is still unknown.

Under the ViraFEST assay, PBMC were stimulated with viral peptide pools so that antigen-specific CD4+ T cells expanded. Sequencing was performed afterwards. Culturing for ten to eleven days preceded CD4+ T cell isolation. All participants had two doses of either the BNT162b2 or mRNA-1273 vaccine. A density of more than 1.5 million PBMC per well was used; these cells were cultured with 10 IU/ml IL-2 and 10 ug/ml peptides. The sequence was obtained from a human donor who received a COVID-19 vaccine. The sample consisted of CD4+ T cells from PBMCs cultured with HCoV-OC43 spike peptides, taken after COVID-19 vaccination. Subset noted: HCoV-OC43 spike overlapping peptide pool stimulation. The chain employs TRBV3-1 (or the pseudogene TRBV3-2) and TRBJ2-5; TRBD1 aligns across 11 bases. The CDR3 DNA is TGTGCCAGCAGCACCGGGACAGGGGGTAGGGAGACCCAGTACTTC. Protein: CASSTGTGGRETQYF.